The subject of this entry is one TCR delta chain. Its target is not known. CDR1 and CDR2 (germline): TSWWSYY, QGS. The CDR3 totals 18 residues. The V gene end was trimmed by 5 bases and the J gene end by 1 base; junction bases not matched to a gene: 14. The template was reverse-transcribed extracted RNA. The CDR3 regions were amplified by multiplex PCR from V-gene primers to a constant-region primer. TCRdb repeated clone calling on the multiplex PCR reads with CATT. This sample has roughly 76,000 delta-chain clones, with about 35% found just once. This sample was taken from a study of Vδ1+ human thymocytes. Study-level results: Highly polyclonal TRG and TRD repertoires with Gaussian CDR3 length distributions appeared in thymus. Thymic delta-chain repertoires held about 20% Vdelta2 sequences and few Vdelta3, despite high sort purity. TRD repertoires were essentially private, unlike widely shared TRG clonotypes.

This chain uses TRDV1 with TRDJ1; TRDD3 matches 9 bases. The clonotype comes from a boy younger than two who had congenital heart surgery. The sample consisted of Vdelta1+ gamma-delta thymocytes from the thymus. The subset is: FACS-sorted CD3+ TCRalphabeta- TCRVdelta1+ TCRVdelta2- thymocytes. DNA of the CDR3: TGTGCTCTTGGGTCCACCCCCTACTGGGGGACCTTCACCGATAAACTCATCTTT. The encoded protein is CALGSTPYWGTFTDKLIF.